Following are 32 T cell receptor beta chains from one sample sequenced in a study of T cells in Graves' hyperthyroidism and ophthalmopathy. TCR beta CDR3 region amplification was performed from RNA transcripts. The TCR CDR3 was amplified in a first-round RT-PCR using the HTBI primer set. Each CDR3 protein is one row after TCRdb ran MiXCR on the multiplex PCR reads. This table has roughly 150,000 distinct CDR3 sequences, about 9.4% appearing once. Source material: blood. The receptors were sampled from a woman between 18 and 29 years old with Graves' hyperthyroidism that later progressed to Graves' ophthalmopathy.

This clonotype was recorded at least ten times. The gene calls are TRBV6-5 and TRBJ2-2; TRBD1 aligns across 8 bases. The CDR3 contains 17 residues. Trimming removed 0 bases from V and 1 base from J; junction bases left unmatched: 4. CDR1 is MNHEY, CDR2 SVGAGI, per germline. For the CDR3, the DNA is TGTGCCAGCAGTTACTCGAGGGACAGGAGGAACACCGGGGAGCTGTTTTTT. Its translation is CASSYSRDRRNTGELFF.

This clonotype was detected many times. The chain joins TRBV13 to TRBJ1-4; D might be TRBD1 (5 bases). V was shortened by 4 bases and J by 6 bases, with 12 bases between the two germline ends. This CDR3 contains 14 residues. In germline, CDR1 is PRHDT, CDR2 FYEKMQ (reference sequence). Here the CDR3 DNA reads TGTGCCAGCAGCTCTGGGGCAAGATATGAAAAACTGTTTTTT. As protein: CASSSGARYEKLFF. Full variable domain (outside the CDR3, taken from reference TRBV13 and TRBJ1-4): AAGVIQSPRHLIKEKRETATLKCYPIPRHDTVYWYQQGPGQDPQFLISFYEKMQSDKGSIPDRFSAQQFSDYHSELNMSSLELGDSALYFCASSSGARYEKLFFGSGTQLSVL.

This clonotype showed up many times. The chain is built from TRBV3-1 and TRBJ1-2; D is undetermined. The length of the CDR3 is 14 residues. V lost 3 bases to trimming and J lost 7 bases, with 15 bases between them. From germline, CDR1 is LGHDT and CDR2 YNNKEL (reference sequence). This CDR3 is CASSQTAGRVGYTF. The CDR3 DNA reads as TGTGCCAGCAGCCAGACGGCGGGCAGAGTTGGCTACACCTTC.

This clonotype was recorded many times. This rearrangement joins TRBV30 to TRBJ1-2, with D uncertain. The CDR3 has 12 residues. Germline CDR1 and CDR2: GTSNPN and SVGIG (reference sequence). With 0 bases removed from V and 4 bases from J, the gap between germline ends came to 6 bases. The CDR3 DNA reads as TGTGCCTGGAGTGTAGATCCCTATGGCTACACCTTC. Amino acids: CAWSVDPYGYTF.

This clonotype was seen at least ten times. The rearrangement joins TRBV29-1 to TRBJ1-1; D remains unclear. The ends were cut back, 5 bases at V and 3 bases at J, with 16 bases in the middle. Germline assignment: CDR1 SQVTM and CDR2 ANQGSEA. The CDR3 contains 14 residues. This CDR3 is CSVLTAPADTEAFF. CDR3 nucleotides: TGCAGCGTTCTGACGGCCCCGGCGGACACTGAAGCTTTCTTT.

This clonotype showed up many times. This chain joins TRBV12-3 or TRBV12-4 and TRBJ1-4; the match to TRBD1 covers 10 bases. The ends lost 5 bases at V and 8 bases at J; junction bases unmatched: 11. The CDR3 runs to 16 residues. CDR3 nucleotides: TGTGCCAGCAGTCCTGGGACAGGGGCGGAGGGGGAAAAACTGTTTTTT. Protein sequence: CASSPGTGAEGEKLFF.

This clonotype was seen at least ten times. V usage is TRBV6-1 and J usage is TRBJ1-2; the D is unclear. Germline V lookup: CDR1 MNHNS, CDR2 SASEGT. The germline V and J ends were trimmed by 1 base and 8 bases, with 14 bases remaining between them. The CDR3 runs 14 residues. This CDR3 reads CASSEGYSSGGYTF. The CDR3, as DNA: TGTGCCAGCAGTGAAGGCTACAGTTCGGGCGGCTACACCTTC.

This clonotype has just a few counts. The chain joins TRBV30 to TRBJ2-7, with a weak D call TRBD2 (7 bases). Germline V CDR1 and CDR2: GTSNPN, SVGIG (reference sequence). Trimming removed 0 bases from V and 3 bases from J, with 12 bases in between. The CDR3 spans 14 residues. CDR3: CAWSVGGVSYEQYF. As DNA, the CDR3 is TGTGCCTGGAGTGTAGGGGGGGTGAGCTACGAGCAGTACTTC.

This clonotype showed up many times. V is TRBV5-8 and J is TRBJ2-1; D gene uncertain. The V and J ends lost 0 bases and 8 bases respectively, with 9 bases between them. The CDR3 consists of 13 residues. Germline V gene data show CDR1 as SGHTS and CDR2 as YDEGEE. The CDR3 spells CASSLGFGDEQFF. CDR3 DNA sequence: TGTGCCAGCAGCTTGGGGTTTGGGGATGAGCAGTTCTTC.

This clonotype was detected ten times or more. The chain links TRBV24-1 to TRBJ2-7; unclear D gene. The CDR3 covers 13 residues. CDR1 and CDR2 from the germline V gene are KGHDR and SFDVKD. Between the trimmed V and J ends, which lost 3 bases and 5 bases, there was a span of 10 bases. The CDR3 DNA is TGTGCCACCAGTGATCCCCCGGGTCACGAGCAGTACTTC. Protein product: CATSDPPGHEQYF.

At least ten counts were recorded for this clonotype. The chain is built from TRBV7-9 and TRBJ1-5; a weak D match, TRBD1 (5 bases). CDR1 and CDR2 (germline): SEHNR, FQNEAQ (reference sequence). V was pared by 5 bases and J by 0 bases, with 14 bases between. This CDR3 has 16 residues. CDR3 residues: CASSQGGIISNQPQHF. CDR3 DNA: TGTGCCAGCAGCCAGGGAGGGATTATTAGCAATCAGCCCCAGCATTTT. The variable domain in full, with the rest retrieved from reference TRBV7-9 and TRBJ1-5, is DTGVSQNPRHKITKRGQNVTFRCDPISEHNRLYWYRQTLGQGPEFLTYFQNEAQLEKSRLLSDRFSAERPKGSFSTLEIQRTEQGDSAMYLCASSQGGIISNQPQHFGDGTRLSIL.

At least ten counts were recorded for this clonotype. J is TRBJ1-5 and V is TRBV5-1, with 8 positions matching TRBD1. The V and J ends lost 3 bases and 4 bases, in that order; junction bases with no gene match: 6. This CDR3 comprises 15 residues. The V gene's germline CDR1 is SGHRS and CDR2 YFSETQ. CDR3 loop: CASSWTGRPNQPQHF. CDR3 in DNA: TGCGCCAGCAGCTGGACAGGGAGGCCTAATCAGCCCCAGCATTTT.

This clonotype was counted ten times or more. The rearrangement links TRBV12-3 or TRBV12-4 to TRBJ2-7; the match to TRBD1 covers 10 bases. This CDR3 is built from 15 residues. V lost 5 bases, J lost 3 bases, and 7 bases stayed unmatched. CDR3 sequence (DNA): TGTGCCAGCAGTCCTGGGACAGGGGACCACTACGAGCAGTACTTC. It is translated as CASSPGTGDHYEQYF.

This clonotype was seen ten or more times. The CDR3 loop is CASSVAGESYEQYF. The DNA for the CDR3 is TGTGCCAGCAGTGTTGCAGGGGAGTCCTACGAGCAGTACTTC. The gene calls are TRBV6-1 and TRBJ2-7; TRBD1 might be the D (6 bases). The V and J ends lost 4 bases and 1 base respectively, with 11 bases between them. The length of the CDR3 is 14 residues. The V gene's germline CDR1 is MNHNS and CDR2 SASEGT.

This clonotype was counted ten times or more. CDR3 sequence: CSVVVRGSSGSWYEQYF. CDR3 coding DNA: TGCAGCGTTGTAGTTCGGGGGTCTAGCGGGAGTTGGTACGAGCAGTACTTC. The chain is built from TRBV29-1 and TRBJ2-7; the match to TRBD2 covers 10 bases. Unmatched junction bases numbered 16, after V lost 4 bases and J lost 4 bases. This CDR3 is 17 amino acids long. From germline, CDR1 is SQVTM and CDR2 ANQGSEA.

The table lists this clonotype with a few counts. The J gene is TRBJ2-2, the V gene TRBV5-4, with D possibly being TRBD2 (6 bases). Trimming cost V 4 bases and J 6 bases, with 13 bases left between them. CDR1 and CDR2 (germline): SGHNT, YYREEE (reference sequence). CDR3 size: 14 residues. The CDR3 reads CASSAPTRAGELFF. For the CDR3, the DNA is TGTGCCAGCAGCGCACCGACTAGGGCCGGGGAGCTGTTTTTT.

CDR3 amino acids: CASSLPDSEQYF. CDR3 bases: TGTGCCAGCAGTCTTCCGGACTCCGAGCAGTACTTC. V and J are TRBV12-3 or TRBV12-4 and TRBJ2-7; D perhaps matches TRBD2 (5 bases). The CDR3 runs 12 residues. Trimming took off 5 bases at V and 6 bases at J, with 11 bases between the two ends.

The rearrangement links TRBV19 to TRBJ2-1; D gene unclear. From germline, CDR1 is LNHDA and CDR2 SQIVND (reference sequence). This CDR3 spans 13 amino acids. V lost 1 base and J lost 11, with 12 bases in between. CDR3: CASSIVLNSKQFF. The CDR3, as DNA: TGTGCCAGTAGTATAGTCTTGAACAGTAAGCAGTTCTTC.

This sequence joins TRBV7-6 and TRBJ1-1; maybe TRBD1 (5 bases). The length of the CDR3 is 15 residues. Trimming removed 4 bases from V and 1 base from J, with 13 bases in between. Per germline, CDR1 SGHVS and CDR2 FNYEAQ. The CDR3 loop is CASSSSTVPNTEAFF. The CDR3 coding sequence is TGTGCCAGCAGCTCTTCGACAGTTCCGAACACTGAAGCTTTCTTT.

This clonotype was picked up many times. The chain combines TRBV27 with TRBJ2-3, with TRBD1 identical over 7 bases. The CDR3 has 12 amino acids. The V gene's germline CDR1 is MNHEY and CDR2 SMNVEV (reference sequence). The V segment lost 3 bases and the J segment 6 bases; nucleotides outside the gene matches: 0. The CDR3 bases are TGTGCCAGCAGTTTGACAGGGGATACGCAGTATTTT. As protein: CASSLTGDTQYF.

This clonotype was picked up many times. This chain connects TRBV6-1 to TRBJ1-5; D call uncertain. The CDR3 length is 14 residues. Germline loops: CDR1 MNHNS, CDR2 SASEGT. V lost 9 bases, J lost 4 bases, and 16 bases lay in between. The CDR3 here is CASKVGIANQPQHF. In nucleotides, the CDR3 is TGTGCCAGTAAGGTGGGGATCGCAAATCAGCCCCAGCATTTT.

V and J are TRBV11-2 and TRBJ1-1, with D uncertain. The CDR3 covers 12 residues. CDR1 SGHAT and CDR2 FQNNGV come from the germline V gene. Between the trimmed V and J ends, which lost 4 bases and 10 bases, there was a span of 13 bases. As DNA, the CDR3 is TGTGCCAGCAGCTGGTCCGATCTCGTAGCTTTCTTT. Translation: CASSWSDLVAFF. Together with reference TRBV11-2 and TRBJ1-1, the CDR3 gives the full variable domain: EAGVAQSPRYKIIEKRQSVAFWCNPISGHATLYWYQQILGQGPKLLIQFQNNGVVDDSQLPKDRFSAERLKGVDSTLKIQPAKLEDSAVYLCASSWSDLVAFFGQGTRLTVV.

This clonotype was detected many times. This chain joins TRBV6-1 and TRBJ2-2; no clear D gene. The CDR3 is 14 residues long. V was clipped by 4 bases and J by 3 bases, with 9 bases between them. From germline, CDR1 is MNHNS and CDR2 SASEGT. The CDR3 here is CASSAALDTGELFF. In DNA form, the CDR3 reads TGTGCCAGCAGTGCCGCGTTGGACACCGGGGAGCTGTTTTTT.

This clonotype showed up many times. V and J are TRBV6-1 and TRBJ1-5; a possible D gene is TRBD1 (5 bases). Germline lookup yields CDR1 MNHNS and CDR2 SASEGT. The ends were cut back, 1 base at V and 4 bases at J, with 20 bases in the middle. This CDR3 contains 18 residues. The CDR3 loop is CASSEVMSRVRANQPQHF. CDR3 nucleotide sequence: TGTGCCAGCAGTGAAGTTATGAGCAGGGTTCGGGCAAATCAGCCCCAGCATTTT.

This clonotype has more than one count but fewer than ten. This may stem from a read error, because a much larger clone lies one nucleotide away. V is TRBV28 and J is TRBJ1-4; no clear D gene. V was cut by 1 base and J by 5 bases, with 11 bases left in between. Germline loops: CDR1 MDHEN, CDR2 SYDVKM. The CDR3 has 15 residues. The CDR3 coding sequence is TGTGCCAGCAGTTTATTTGGTTTGGGAAATGAAAAACTGTTTTTT. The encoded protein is CASSLFGLGNEKLFF.

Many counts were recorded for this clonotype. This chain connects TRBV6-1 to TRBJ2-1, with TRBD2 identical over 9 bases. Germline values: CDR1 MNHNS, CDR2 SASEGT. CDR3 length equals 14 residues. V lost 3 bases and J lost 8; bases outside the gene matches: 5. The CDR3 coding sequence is TGTGCCAGCAGTGATGGGACTAGCTTGTATGAGCAGTTCTTC. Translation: CASSDGTSLYEQFF.

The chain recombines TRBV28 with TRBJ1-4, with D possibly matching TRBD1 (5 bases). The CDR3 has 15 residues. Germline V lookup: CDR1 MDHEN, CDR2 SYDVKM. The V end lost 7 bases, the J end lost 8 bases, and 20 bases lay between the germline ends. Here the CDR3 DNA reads TGTGCCAGCACCGGGTCAGGCAGGGCCAGCGAAAAACTGTTTTTT. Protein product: CASTGSGRASEKLFF.

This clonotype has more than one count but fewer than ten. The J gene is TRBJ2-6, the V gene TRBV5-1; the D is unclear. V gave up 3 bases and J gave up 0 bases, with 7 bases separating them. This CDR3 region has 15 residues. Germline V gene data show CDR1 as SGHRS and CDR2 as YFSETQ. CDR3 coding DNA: TGCGCCAGCAGCTCCCCCTTCTCTGGGGCCAACGTCCTGACTTTC. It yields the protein CASSSPFSGANVLTF. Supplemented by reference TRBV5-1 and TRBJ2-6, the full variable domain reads KAGVTQTPRYLIKTRGQQVTLSCSPISGHRSVSWYQQTPGQGLQFLFEYFSETQRNKGNFPGRFSGRQFSNSRSEMNVSTLELGDSALYLCASSSPFSGANVLTFGAGSRLTVL.

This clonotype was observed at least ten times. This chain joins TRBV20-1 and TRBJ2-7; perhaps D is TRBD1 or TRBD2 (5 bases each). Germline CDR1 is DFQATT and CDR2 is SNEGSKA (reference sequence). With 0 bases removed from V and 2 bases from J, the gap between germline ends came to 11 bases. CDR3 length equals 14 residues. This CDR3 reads CSARDRGSPYEQYF. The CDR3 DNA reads TGCAGTGCTAGAGATCGGGGCAGCCCCTACGAGCAGTACTTC.

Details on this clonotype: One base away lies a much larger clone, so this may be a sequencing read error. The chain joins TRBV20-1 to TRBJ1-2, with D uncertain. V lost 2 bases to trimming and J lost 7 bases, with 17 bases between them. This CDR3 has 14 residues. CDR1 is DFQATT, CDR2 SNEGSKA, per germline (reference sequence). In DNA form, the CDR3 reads TGCAGTGCTAGAAGGCCGGGGAATGACTGTGGCTACACCTTC. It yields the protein CSARRPGNDCGYTF.

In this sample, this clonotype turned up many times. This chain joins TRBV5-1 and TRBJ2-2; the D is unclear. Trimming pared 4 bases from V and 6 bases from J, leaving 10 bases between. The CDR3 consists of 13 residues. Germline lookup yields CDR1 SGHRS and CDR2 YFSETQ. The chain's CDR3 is CASSRLAPGELFF. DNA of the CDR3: TGCGCCAGCAGCCGCTTGGCCCCCGGGGAGCTGTTTTTT.

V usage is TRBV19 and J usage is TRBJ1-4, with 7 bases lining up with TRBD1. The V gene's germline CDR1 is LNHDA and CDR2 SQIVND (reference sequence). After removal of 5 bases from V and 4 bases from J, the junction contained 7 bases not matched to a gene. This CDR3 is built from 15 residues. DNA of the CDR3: TGTGCCAGTAGTGCGCGGGGGACAGATAATGAAAAACTGTTTTTT. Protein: CASSARGTDNEKLFF.